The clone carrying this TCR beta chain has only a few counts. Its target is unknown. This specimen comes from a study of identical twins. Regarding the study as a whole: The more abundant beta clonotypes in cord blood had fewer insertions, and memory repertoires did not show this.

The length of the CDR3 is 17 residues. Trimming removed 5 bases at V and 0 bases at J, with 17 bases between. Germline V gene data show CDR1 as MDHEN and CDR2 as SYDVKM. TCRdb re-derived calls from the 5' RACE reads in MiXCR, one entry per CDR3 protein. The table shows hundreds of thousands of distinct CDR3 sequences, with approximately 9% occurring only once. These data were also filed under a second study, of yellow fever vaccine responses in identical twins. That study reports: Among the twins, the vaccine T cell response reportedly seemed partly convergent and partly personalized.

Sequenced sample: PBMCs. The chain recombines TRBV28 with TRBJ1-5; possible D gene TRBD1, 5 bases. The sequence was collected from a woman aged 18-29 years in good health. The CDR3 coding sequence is TGTGCCAGCAGTGACGAGACAGCTCCTTATAGCAATCAGCCCCAGCATTTT. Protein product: CASSDETAPYSNQPQHF.